This entry concerns a single T cell receptor beta chain. The sample is drawn from a study of blood T cell repertoires in COVID-19. Across the whole study: There were acute and convalescent COVID-19 samples, and they came from the United States, Italy and Spain. The cDNA or gDNA used as material had been derived from T cells, B-cell-depleted T cells, or PBMCs.

With V trimmed by 5 bases and J by 2 bases, 5 bases remained unmatched. Germline CDR1 and CDR2: MNHEY and SMNVEV (reference sequence). The CDR3 loop spans 17 amino acids. Participant ages covered about 18 to 95 years across 20 to 25 US areas. Original processing notes: It was from reference gene primer amplification that nucleated cell counts were estimated. Sequencing was performed with immunoSEQ multiplex PCR; in TCRdb, only in-frame clones are kept and a portion is missing. Clonal size and the V and J genes are those of that table, whereas D and trimming came from the DNA. In the table there are some 320,000 clones, around nine tenths of which are singletons.

This sequence originates from a woman aged 50 to 65 who had been exposed to COVID-19. This chain connects TRBV27 to TRBJ2-2; TRBD2 aligns across 13 bases. Sequencing used PBMCs or T cells enriched from blood (not recorded which). The CDR3 is CASSQRLAGGNTGELFF. Written as DNA, the CDR3 is TGTGCCAGCAGTCAGCGACTAGCGGGGGGCAACACCGGGGAGCTGTTTTTT.